A selection of T cell receptor beta chains follows, all from one sample in a study of T cell responses to AZD1222 COVID-19 vaccine. Only in-frame clones appear in the TCRdb table, and some are missing; sequencing was by immunoSEQ multiplex PCR. Of 150,000 to 180,000 clones listed, 85% to 90% are singletons. Specimen: peripheral blood, collected on day 0 of MenACWY control vaccination. The receptors derive from an adult in good health. Each CDR3 is given with its conserved first and last residue. A D gene is named only where the DNA matches it firmly. Rows give clone size only sometimes, using once, few, many, or a class for an expanded clone.

J: TRBJ2-3; D: TRBD2; size: few; V: TRBV11-2; DNA: TGTGCCAGCAGCTTATCCCTTCCGGGGGGGATTAGCACAGATACGCAGTATTTT; CDR3: CASSLSLPGGISTDTQYF
J: TRBJ1-5; D: NA; size: NA; V: TRBV4-2; DNA: TGTGCCAGCAGCCAAGAATGGCAGACCAATCAGCCCCAGCATTTT; CDR3: CASSQEWQTNQPQHF
J: TRBJ2-7; D: NA; size: NA; V: TRBV5-1; DNA: TGCGCCAGCAGCTCCTACCTTACAGGGAACTACGAGCAGTACTTC; CDR3: CASSSYLTGNYEQYF
J: TRBJ1-1; D: NA; size: NA; V: TRBV11-3; DNA: TGTGCCAGCAGCTTCATGGGGGACACTGAAGCTTTCTTT; CDR3: CASSFMGDTEAFF
J: TRBJ2-3; D: TRBD2; size: NA; V: TRBV19; DNA: TGTGCCAGTAGTAACCAGGAAAGGGGGTTAGCGGGGTGGGACCTCCGCACAGATACGCAGTATTTT; CDR3: CASSNQERGLAGWDLRTDTQYF
J: TRBJ1-4; D: NA; size: NA; V: TRBV5-1; DNA: TGCGCCAGCAGCTTGGGGGAAAGCACTAATGAAAAACTGTTTTTT; CDR3: CASSLGESTNEKLFF
J: TRBJ2-6; D: NA; size: NA; V: TRBV7-2; DNA: TGTGCCAGCAGCTTAGACGCGACTAGAGGCTCTGGGGCCAACGTCCTGACTTTC; CDR3: CASSLDATRGSGANVLTF
J: TRBJ1-5; D: NA; size: NA; V: TRBV19; DNA: TGTGCCAGTAGTATAGTAGCAGGGGCATATAGCAATCAGCCCCAGCATTTT; CDR3: CASSIVAGAYSNQPQHF
J: TRBJ1-5; D: NA; size: few; V: TRBV6-5; DNA: TGTGCCAGCAGTTACTACCCGGGGGTAAATCAGCCCCAGCATTTT; CDR3: CASSYYPGVNQPQHF
J: TRBJ2-3; D: TRBD1; size: NA; V: TRBV7-2; DNA: TGTGCCAGCAGCTTGGACAGGGAAGATACGCAGTATTTT; CDR3: CASSLDREDTQYF
J: TRBJ1-2; D: NA; size: NA; V: TRBV7-2; DNA: TGTGCCAGCAGCACGGGGGACATATTCTATGGCTACACCTTC; CDR3: CASSTGDIFYGYTF
J: TRBJ1-5; D: NA; size: NA; V: TRBV27; DNA: TGTGCCAGCAGTTTACAGGGAAGGGGCAATCAGCCCCAGCATTTT; CDR3: CASSLQGRGNQPQHF
J: TRBJ2-1; D: NA; size: few; V: TRBV11-2; DNA: TGTGCCAGCAGCCCGATTCCCCAAGGGGTCAATGAGCAGTTCTTC; CDR3: CASSPIPQGVNEQFF
J: TRBJ1-3; D: NA; size: NA; V: TRBV7-9; DNA: TGTGCCAGCAGCGCGGGGTCTGGGGGGCATCTTTACGGAAACACCATATATTTT; CDR3: CASSAGSGGHLYGNTIYF
J: TRBJ2-1; D: TRBD2; size: few; V: TRBV30; DNA: TGTGCCTGGAGTGTACGTGGGACTAGCGGGGGGTACAATGAGCAGTTCTTC; CDR3: CAWSVRGTSGGYNEQFF
J: TRBJ2-3; D: NA; size: NA; V: TRBV6-4; DNA: TGTGCCAGCAGTGCGGCAGGTCCCCCAGATACGCAGTATTTT; CDR3: CASSAAGPPDTQYF
J: TRBJ1-6; D: NA; size: NA; V: TRBV28; DNA: TGTGCCAGCTCTGGCCCCGGGGCAGACTATAATTCACCCCTCCACTTT; CDR3: CASSGPGADYNSPLHF
J: TRBJ2-3; D: TRBD2; size: NA; V: TRBV30; DNA: TGTGCCTGGAGTGAAGGGCGGGGGGACTCAGATACGCAGTATTTT; CDR3: CAWSEGRGDSDTQYF
J: TRBJ2-1; D: NA; size: NA; V: TRBV12-3/TRBV12-4; DNA: TGTGCCAGCAGCTTCTACAATGAGCAGTTCTTC; CDR3: CASSFYNEQFF
J: TRBJ2-5; D: TRBD2; size: NA; V: TRBV30; DNA: TGTGCCTGGGGACGGGGGGTGGAGACCCAGTACTTC; CDR3: CAWGRGVETQYF
J: TRBJ1-2; D: TRBD1; size: NA; V: TRBV28; DNA: TGTGCCAGCAGGTCTCCTAGTCAAACAGGGGGCGCAAAGGGCTACACCTTC; CDR3: CASRSPSQTGGAKGYTF
J: TRBJ1-2; D: NA; size: NA; V: TRBV6-1; DNA: TGTGCCAGCAGTGAAACCCCGGGGGACCGGGGTGGCTACACCTTC; CDR3: CASSETPGDRGGYTF
J: TRBJ2-2; D: NA; size: NA; V: TRBV6-5; DNA: TGTGCCAGCAGCACTCTTCGGGCGGGCACCGGGGAGCTGTTTTTT; CDR3: CASSTLRAGTGELFF
J: TRBJ2-2; D: TRBD2; size: NA; V: TRBV19; DNA: TGTGCCAGTTCTAGCGGGGGCGGGACCGGGGAGCTGTTTTTT; CDR3: CASSSGGGTGELFF
J: TRBJ2-3; D: NA; size: NA; V: TRBV28; DNA: TGTGCCAGCAGTCAGGACAGTAGCACAGATACGCAGTATTTT; CDR3: CASSQDSSTDTQYF
J: TRBJ2-7; D: NA; size: NA; V: TRBV6-2/TRBV6-3; DNA: TGTGCCAGCAGCACGGGGGCCCCGGCGCTCTACGAGCAGTACTTC; CDR3: CASSTGAPALYEQYF
J: TRBJ2-2; D: NA; size: NA; V: TRBV18; DNA: TGTGCCAGCTCACCATTAGAGGGCACCGGGGAGCTGTTTTTT; CDR3: CASSPLEGTGELFF
J: TRBJ2-4; D: TRBD2; size: NA; V: TRBV3-1/TRBV3-2; DNA: TGTGCCAGCAGTCTCCTCTCACTAGCGGGAGGTCATTTAGCCAAAAACATTCAGTACTTC; CDR3: CASSLLSLAGGHLAKNIQYF
J: TRBJ2-6; D: TRBD1; size: NA; V: TRBV7-2; DNA: TGTGCCAGCAGCACCAATACAGGGGGCGCTGGGGCCAACGTCCTGACTTTC; CDR3: CASSTNTGGAGANVLTF
J: TRBJ2-2; D: NA; size: NA; V: TRBV12-3/TRBV12-4; DNA: TGTGCCAGCACCCGACAGAACACCGGGGAGCTGTTTTTT; CDR3: CASTRQNTGELFF
J: TRBJ1-2; D: NA; size: NA; V: TRBV7-9; DNA: TGTGCCAGCAGCTTGGGAGGGTTTCGGTATGGCTACACCTTC; CDR3: CASSLGGFRYGYTF
J: TRBJ1-3; D: NA; size: NA; V: TRBV4-1; DNA: TGCGCCAGCAGGCTACCGGCTACATTAATAGGCGAAAACACCATATATTTT; CDR3: CASRLPATLIGENTIYF
J: TRBJ1-2; D: NA; size: NA; V: TRBV11-1; DNA: TGTGCCAGCAGCCTGGGACGGATCTATGGCTACACCTTC; CDR3: CASSLGRIYGYTF
J: TRBJ1-2; D: TRBD1; size: NA; V: TRBV29-1; DNA: TGCAGCGTTGAGGGGACAGGGGCTAACTATGGCTACACCTTC; CDR3: CSVEGTGANYGYTF
J: TRBJ1-3; D: NA; size: NA; V: TRBV3-1/TRBV3-2; DNA: TGTGCCAGCAGCCCAAGCGACGGAAACACCATATATTTT; CDR3: CASSPSDGNTIYF
J: TRBJ1-5; D: NA; size: NA; V: TRBV2; DNA: TGTGCCAGCAGACAACAGGGAACTAGCAATCAGCCCCAGCATTTT; CDR3: CASRQQGTSNQPQHF
J: TRBJ2-5; D: TRBD2; size: NA; V: TRBV5-1; DNA: TGCGCCAGCAGCCCAGGGACTAGCGGCCAAGAGACCCAGTACTTC; CDR3: CASSPGTSGQETQYF
J: TRBJ2-3; D: TRBD2; size: NA; V: TRBV4-2; DNA: TGTGCCAGCAGCCAAGGGCTAGCGGGAACAGATACGCAGTATTTT; CDR3: CASSQGLAGTDTQYF
J: TRBJ2-1; D: NA; size: NA; V: TRBV5-1; DNA: TGCGCCAGCAGCCCTTACAAGGGTGCCCTTGGTGAGCAGTTCTTC; CDR3: CASSPYKGALGEQFF
J: TRBJ2-3; D: TRBD2; size: once; V: TRBV7-9; DNA: TGTGCCAGCAGCCGAAGGGAGGGTAGCACAGATACGCAGTATTTT; CDR3: CASSRREGSTDTQYF
J: TRBJ2-2; D: TRBD1; size: NA; V: TRBV2; DNA: TGTGCCAGCAGCGGACAGGCGAGCACCGGGGAGCTGTTTTTT; CDR3: CASSGQASTGELFF
J: TRBJ1-3; D: NA; size: NA; V: TRBV19; DNA: TGTGCCAGTAGTATAGACTCAGGGAGCGGACCCGGTAACACCATATATTTT; CDR3: CASSIDSGSGPGNTIYF
J: TRBJ2-1; D: TRBD1; size: few; V: TRBV11-3; DNA: TGTGCCAGCAGCTTCTTCCAGGGGGCGAATGAGCAGTTCTTC; CDR3: CASSFFQGANEQFF
J: TRBJ1-2; D: TRBD1; size: NA; V: TRBV5-1; DNA: TGCGCCAGCAGCGAGCAGGGGGCTTATGGCTACACCTTC; CDR3: CASSEQGAYGYTF
J: TRBJ2-4; D: TRBD1; size: once; V: TRBV13; DNA: TGTGCCAGCAGCTTAGGTCAGGGACAGGGTAAAAACATTCAGTACTTC; CDR3: CASSLGQGQGKNIQYF
J: TRBJ2-3; D: NA; size: NA; V: TRBV11-2; DNA: TGTGCCAGCAGTGGGGGCCAGCGGGGCTCAGATACGCAGTATTTT; CDR3: CASSGGQRGSDTQYF
J: TRBJ1-1; D: NA; size: few; V: TRBV19; DNA: TGTGCCAGTAGCAGACCGAACACTGAAGCTTTCTTT; CDR3: CASSRPNTEAFF
J: TRBJ2-3; D: NA; size: NA; V: TRBV7-8; DNA: TGTGCCAGCAGCTTAGCCCGAAGGCTAGCTTCTCTGACAGATACGCAGTATTTT; CDR3: CASSLARRLASLTDTQYF
J: TRBJ1-1; D: NA; size: NA; V: TRBV5-1; DNA: TGCGCCAGCAGCTTCGGAGCTAACACTGAAGCTTTCTTT; CDR3: CASSFGANTEAFF
J: TRBJ2-1; D: NA; size: NA; V: TRBV20-1; DNA: TGCAGTGCTAGTCAGGGCTTAACTCCAGGCTACAATGAGCAGTTCTTC; CDR3: CSASQGLTPGYNEQFF
J: TRBJ2-7; D: TRBD2; size: NA; V: TRBV30; DNA: TGTGCCTTACTAGCGTCCTCCTACGAGCAGTACTTC; CDR3: CALLASSYEQYF
J: TRBJ2-2; D: NA; size: NA; V: TRBV6-5; DNA: TGTGCCAGCAGGCAGGGCCCCGGGGAGCTGTTTTTT; CDR3: CASRQGPGELFF
J: TRBJ1-5; D: NA; size: NA; V: TRBV11-2; DNA: TGTGCCAGCAGCTTGGACAGCAATCAGCCCCAGCATTTT; CDR3: CASSLDSNQPQHF